The sequence of this T cell receptor beta chain was determined in a study of blood T cells in healthy people across ages. Whenever a sample was processed, at least 7 million PBMCs were isolated. Combining a sample-barcoded 5' primer with a J-beta primer mix, a second PCR ran for about 7 to 11 cycles. Each of the cDNA molecules was tagged by a template-switch adaptor with 12 random nucleotides. In TCRdb, the 5' RACE reads were re-called with MiXCR into one record per CDR3 protein. Here the sample spans 750,000 to 950,000 distinct CDR3 sequences, almost 30% being singletons. This clonotype occurred many times. These data are also associated with another study on T cells of mothers and their children. This second report adds: Samples were provided by three healthy Caucasian mothers and their six children. Per child, around 3 million TCR beta CDR3 reads were obtained, against over 9 million per mother.

The receptor comes from a woman in her thirties or forties in good health. The sample comprised blood.

CDR3 residues: CASSFLAGDEQFF. CDR3 bases: TGTGCCAGCAGCTTCCTAGCGGGGGATGAGCAGTTCTTC. The chain recombines TRBV7-3 with TRBJ2-1, with TRBD2 matching over 10 bases. The CDR3 totals 13 residues. CDR1 is SGHTA, CDR2 FQGTGA, per germline. J lost 8 bases, V lost 3 bases, and 1 base had no gene match.